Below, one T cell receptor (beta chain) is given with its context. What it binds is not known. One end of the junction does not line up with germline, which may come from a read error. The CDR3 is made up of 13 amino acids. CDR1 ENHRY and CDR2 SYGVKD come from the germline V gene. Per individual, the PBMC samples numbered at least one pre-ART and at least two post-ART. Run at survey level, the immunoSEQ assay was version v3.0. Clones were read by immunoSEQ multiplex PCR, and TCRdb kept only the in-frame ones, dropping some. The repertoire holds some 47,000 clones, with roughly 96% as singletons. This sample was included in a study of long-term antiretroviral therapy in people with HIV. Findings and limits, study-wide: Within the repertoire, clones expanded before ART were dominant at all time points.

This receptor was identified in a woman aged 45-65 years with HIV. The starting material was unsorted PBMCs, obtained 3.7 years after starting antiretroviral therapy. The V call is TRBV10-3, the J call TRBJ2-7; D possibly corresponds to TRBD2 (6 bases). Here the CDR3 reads CAISERAGPASHF. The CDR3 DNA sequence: TGTGCCATCAGTGAGAGGGCGGGGCCGGCGAGCCACTTC.